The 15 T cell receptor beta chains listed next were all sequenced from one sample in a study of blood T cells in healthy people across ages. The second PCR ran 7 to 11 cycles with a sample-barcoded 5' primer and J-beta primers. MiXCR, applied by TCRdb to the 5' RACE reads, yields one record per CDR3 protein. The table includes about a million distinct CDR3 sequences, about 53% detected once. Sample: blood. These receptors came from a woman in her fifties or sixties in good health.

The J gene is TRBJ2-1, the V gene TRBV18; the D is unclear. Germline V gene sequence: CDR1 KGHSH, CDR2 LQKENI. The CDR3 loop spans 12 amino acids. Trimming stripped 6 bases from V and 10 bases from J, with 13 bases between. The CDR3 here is CASSRTKREQFF. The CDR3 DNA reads TGTGCCAGCTCCCGTACTAAGAGAGAGCAGTTCTTC. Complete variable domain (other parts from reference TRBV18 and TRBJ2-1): NAGVMQNPRHLVRRRGQEARLRCSPMKGHSHVYWYRQLPEEGLKFMVYLQKENIIDESGMPKERFSAEFPKEGPSILRIQQVVRGDSAAYFCASSRTKREQFFGPGTRLTVL.

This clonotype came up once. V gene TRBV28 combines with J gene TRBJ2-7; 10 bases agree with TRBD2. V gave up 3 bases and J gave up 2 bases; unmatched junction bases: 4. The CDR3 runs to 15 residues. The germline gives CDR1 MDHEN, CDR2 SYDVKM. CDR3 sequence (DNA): TGTGCCAGCAGTTTTCGGACTAGCGGTCCCTACGAGCAGTACTTC. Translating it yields CASSFRTSGPYEQYF. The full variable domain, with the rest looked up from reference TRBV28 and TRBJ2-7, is DVKVTQSSRYLVKRTGEKVFLECVQDMDHENMFWYRQDPGLGLRLIYFSYDVKMKEKGDIPEGYSVSREKKERFSLILESASTNQTSMYLCASSFRTSGPYEQYFGPGTRLTVT.

CDR3 sequence (DNA): TGTGCCAGCAGCGCTGCCACCCGATCGGTGGATACGCAGTATTTT. Protein product: CASSAATRSVDTQYF. The V and J genes are TRBV7-6 and TRBJ2-3; D gene uncertain. V was clipped by 5 bases and J by 6 bases, with 18 bases between them. There are 15 residues in the CDR3. Germline V gives CDR1 SGHVS, CDR2 FNYEAQ.

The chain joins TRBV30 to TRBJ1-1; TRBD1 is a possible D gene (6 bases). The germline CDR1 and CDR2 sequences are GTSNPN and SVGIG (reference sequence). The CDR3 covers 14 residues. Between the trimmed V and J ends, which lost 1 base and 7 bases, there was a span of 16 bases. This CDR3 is CAWSGPGRQDEAFF. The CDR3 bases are TGTGCCTGGAGTGGCCCTGGTCGACAGGATGAAGCTTTCTTT.

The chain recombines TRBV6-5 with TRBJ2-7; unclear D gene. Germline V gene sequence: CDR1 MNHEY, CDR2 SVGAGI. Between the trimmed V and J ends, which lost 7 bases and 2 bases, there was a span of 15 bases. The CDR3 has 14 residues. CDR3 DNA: TGTGCCAGCAAAAGAAGAATGGCAGCCTACGAGCAGTACTTC. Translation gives CASKRRMAAYEQYF.

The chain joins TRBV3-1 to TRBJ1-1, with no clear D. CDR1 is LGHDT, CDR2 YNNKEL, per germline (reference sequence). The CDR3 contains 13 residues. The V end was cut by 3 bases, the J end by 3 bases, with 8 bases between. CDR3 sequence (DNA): TGTGCCAGCAGCCAGTGGGGTCACACTGAAGCTTTCTTT. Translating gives CASSQWGHTEAFF.

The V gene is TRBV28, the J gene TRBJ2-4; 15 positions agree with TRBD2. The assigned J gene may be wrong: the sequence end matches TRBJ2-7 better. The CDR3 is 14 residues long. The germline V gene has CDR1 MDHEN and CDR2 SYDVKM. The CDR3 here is CASLPGLAGGEQYF. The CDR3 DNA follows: TGTGCCTCCCTACCGGGACTAGCGGGAGGCGAGCAGTACTTC.

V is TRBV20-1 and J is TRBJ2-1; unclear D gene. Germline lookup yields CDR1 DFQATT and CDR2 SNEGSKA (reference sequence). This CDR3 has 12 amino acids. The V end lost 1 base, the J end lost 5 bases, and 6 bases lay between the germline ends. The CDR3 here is CSARAVNNEQFF. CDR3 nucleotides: TGCAGTGCTAGAGCCGTGAACAATGAGCAGTTCTTC.

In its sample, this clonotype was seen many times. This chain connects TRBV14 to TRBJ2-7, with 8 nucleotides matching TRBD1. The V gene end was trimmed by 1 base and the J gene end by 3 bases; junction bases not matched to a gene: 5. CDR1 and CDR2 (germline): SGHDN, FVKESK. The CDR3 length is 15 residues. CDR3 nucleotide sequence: TGTGCCAGCAGCCAAGGACAGGGGCGTAACTACGAGCAGTACTTC. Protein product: CASSQGQGRNYEQYF.

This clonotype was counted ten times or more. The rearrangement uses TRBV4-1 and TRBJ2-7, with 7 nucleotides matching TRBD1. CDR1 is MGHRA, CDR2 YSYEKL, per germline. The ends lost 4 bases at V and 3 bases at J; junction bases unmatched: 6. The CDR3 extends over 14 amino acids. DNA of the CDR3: TGCGCCAGCAGCCCGACGGGACAGCTCTACGAGCAGTACTTC. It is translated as CASSPTGQLYEQYF.

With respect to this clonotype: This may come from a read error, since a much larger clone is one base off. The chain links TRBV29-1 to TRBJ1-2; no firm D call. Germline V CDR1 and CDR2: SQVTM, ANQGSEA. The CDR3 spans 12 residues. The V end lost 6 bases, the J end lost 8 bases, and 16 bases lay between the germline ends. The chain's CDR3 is CSVRSGMGGYTF. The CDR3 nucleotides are TGCAGCGTCAGGTCCGGGATGGGGGGCTACACCTTC.

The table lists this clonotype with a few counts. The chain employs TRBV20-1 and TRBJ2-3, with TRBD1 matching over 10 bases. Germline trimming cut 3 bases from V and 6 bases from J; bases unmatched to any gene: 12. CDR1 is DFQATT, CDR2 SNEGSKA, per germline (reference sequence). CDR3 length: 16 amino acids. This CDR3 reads CSASPRQGALVDTQYF. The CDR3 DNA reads TGCAGTGCTAGTCCCCGACAGGGGGCTTTGGTGGATACGCAGTATTTT.

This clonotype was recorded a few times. CDR3 region: CASSPTLARPHYGYTF. The CDR3 nucleotides are TGTGCCAGCAGTCCGACTCTGGCCAGACCGCACTATGGCTACACCTTC. The chain employs TRBV7-2 and TRBJ1-2; D uncertain. V was trimmed by 6 bases and J by 3 bases, leaving 20 bases between them. This CDR3 has 16 amino acids. CDR1 is SGHTA, CDR2 FQGNSA, per germline.

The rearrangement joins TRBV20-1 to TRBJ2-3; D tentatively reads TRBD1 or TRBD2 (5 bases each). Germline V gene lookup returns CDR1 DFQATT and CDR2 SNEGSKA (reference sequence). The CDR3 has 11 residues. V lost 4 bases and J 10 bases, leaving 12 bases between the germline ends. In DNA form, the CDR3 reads TGCAGTGCTATTCCAGGGACGGCGCAGTATTTT. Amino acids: CSAIPGTAQYF.

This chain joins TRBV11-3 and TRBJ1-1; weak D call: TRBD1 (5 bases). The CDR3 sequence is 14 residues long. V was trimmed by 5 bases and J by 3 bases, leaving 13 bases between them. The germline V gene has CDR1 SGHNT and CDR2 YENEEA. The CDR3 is CASSGAGRDTEAFF. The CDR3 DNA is TGTGCCAGCAGCGGGGCAGGGAGGGACACTGAAGCTTTCTTT.